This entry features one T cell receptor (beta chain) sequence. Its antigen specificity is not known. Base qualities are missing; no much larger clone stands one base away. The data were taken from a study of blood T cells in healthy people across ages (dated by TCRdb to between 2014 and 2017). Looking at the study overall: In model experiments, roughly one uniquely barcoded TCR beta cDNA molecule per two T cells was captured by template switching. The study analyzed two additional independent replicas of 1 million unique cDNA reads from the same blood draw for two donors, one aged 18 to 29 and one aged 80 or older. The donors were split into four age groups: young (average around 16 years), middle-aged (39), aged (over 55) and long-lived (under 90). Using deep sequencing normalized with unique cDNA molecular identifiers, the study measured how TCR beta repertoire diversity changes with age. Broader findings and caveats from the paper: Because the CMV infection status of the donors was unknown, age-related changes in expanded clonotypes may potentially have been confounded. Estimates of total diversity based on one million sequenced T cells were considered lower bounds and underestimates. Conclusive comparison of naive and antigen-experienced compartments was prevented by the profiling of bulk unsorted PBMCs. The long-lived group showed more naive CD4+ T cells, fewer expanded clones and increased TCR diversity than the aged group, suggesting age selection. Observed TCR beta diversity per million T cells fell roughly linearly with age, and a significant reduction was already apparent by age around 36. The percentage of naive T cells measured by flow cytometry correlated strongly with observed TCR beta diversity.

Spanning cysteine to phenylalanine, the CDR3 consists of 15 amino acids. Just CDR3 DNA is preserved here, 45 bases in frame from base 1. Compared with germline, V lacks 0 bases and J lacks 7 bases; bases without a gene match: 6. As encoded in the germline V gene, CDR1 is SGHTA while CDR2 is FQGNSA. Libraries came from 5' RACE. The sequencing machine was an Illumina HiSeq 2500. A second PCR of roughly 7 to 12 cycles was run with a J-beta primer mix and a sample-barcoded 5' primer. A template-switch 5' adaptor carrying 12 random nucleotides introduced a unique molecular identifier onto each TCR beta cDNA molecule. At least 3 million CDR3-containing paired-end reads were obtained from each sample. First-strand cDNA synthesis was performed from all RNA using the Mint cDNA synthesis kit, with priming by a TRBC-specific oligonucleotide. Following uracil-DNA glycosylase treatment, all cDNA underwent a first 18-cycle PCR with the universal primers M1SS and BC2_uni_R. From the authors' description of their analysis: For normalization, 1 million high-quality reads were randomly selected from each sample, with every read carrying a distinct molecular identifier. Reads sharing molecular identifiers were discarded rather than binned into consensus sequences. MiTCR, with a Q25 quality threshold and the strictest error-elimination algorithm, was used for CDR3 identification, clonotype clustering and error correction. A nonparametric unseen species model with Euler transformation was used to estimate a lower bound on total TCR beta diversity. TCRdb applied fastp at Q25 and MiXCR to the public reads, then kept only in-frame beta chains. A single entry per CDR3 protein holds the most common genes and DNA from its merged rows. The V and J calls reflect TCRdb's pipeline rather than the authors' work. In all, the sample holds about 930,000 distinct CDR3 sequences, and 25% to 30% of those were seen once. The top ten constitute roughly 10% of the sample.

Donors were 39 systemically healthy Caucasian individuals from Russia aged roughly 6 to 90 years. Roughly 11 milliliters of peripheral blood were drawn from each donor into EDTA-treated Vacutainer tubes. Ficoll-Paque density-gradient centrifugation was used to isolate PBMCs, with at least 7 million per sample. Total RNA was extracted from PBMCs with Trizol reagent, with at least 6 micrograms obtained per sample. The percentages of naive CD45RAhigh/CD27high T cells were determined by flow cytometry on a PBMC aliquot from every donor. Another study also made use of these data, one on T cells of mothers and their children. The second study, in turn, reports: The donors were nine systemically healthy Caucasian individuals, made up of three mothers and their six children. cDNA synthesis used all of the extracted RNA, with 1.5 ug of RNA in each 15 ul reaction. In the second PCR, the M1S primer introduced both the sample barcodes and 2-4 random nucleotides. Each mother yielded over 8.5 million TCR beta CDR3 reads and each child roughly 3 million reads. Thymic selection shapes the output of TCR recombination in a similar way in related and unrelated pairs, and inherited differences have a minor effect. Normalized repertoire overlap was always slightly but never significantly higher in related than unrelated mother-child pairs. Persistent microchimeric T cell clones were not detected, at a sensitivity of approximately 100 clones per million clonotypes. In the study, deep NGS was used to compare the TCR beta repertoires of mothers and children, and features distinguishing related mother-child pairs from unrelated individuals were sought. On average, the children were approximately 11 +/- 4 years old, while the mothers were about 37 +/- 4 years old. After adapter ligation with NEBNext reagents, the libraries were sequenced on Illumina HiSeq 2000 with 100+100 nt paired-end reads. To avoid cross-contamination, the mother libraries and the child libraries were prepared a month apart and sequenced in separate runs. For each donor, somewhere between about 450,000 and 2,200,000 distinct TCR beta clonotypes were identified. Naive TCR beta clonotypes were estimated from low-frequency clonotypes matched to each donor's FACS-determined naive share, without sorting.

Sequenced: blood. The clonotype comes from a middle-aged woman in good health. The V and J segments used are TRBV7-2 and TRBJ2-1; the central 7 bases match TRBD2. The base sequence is TGTGCCAGCAGCTTAGCGGGGGGGGAACTAAATGAGCAGTTCTTC. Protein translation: CASSLAGGELNEQFF.